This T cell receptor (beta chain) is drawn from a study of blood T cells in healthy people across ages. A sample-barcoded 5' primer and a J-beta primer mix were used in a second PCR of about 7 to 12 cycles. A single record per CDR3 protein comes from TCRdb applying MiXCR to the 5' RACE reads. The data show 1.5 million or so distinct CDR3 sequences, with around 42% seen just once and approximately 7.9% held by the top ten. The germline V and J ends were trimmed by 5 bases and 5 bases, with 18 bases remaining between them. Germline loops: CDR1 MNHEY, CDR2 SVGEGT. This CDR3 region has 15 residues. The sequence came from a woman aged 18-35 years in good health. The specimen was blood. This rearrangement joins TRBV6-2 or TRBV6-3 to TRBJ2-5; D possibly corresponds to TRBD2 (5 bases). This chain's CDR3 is CASSRDRLGGETQYF. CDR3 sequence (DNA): TGTGCCAGCAGTCGGGATCGGCTAGGTGGTGAGACCCAGTACTTC.